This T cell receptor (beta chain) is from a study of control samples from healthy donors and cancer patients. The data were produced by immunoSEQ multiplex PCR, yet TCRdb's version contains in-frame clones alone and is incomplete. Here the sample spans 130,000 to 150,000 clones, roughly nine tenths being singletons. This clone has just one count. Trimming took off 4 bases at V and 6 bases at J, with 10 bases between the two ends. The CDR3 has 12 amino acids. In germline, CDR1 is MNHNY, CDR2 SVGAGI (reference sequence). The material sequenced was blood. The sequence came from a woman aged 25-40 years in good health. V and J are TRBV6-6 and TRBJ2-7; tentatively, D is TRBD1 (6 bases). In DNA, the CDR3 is TGTGCCAGCAGTTTTACCAGGGGCGAGCAGTACTTC. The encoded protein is CASSFTRGEQYF.